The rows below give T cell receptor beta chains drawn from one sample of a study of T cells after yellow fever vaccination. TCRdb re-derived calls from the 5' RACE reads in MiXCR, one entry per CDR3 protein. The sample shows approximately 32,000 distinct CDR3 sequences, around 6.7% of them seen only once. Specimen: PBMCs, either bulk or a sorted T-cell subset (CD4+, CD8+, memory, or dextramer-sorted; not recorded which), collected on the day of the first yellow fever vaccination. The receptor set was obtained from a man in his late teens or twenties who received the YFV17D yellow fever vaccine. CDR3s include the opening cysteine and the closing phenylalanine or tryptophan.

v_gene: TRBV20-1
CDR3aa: CSAQENTEAFF

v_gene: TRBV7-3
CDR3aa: CASSTGTSGNGELFF

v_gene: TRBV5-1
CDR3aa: CASSSQGTANEKLFF

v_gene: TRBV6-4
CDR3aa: CASSVSGGAQETQYF

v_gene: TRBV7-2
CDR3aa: CASSLGMDQPQHF

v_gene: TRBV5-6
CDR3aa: CASSWDRGRGDTQYF

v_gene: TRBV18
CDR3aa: CASSPPWVDNEQFF

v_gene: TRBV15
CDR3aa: CATSRTTAFNTEAFF

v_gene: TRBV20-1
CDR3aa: CSASGETQYF

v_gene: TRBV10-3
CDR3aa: CAISESGTSGGPSSYEQYF

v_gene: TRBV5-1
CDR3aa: CASSLGVYSYNEQFF

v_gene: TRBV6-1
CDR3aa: CASSGTLTQETQYF

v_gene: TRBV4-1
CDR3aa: CASSKKAGELFF

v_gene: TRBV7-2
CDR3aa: CASSLYADTQYF

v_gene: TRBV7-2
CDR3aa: CASSSGGAAQYF

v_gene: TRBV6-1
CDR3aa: CASKRDSSAEAFF

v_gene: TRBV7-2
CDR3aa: CASRTQASGGADTQYF

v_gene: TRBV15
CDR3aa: CATSEGRRDTQYF

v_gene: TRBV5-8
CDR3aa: CASSLEVAGGRETQYF

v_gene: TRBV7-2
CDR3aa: CASSEQYSNEKLFF

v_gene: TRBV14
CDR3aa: CASSPLGLTDTEAFF

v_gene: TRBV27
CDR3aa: CASSLPPHGGGYNEQFF

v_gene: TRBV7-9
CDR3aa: CASSLAKGDDQKLFF

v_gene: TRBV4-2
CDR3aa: CASSQGRQGHTEAFF

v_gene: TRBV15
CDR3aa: CATSRDRDRGDDEQFF

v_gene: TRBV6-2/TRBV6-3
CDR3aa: CASSYSTGVQETQYF

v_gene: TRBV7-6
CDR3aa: CASSLMGPTSTDTQYF

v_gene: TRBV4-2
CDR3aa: CASSQEVPTYEQYF

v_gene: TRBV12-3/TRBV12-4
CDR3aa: CASSLHGDGYTF

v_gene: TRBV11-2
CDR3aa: CASSPRVGGGGYTDTQYF

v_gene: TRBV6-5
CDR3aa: CASSSGLTGNQPQHF

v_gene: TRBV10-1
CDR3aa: CASSAQTNTEAFF

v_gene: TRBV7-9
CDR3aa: CASSASGGYNSPLHF

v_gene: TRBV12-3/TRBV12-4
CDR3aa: CASSPSRASETQYF

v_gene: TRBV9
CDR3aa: CASSPSGGRETQYF

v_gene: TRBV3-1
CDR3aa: CASSPSGTGAVIQYF